The 30 T cell receptor beta chains reported below all come from one sample, sequenced in a study of beta chain features in type 1 diabetes. cDNA synthesis used the whole RNA isolate, giving expressed TCRB sequences. Sequencing used immunoSEQ multiplex PCR; TCRdb keeps in-frame clones, though not all of them. Here the sample spans under 500,000 clones, approximately 30% being singletons. The sequenced material came from naive CD4+ T cells from blood. The receptors originated from a man aged 18 to 29 in good health.

This clone was recorded a few times. In nucleotides, the CDR3 is TGTGCCACCGGAGGGGCCGGGACTAGCCCACGAGAGCAGTACTTC. Translation: CATGGAGTSPREQYF. The chain joins TRBV28 to TRBJ2-7, with TRBD2 identical over 9 bases. This CDR3 is built from 15 residues. V gave up 10 bases and J gave up 7 bases; unmatched junction bases: 17. CDR1 is MDHEN and CDR2 is SYDVKM in the germline V gene. Looking up the rest from reference TRBV28 and TRBJ2-7 gives the full variable domain: DVKVTQSSRYLVKRTGEKVFLECVQDMDHENMFWYRQDPGLGLRLIYFSYDVKMKEKGDIPEGYSVSREKKERFSLILESASTNQTSMYLCATGGAGTSPREQYFGPGTRLTVT.

This clone was counted a few times. The CDR3 loop is CAWSRTRGLALDEQFF. CDR3 nucleotides: TGTGCCTGGAGCCGTACTCGGGGACTAGCGCTTGATGAGCAGTTCTTC. The chain carries TRBV30 and TRBJ2-1; TRBD2 aligns across 10 bases. The length of the CDR3 is 16 residues. Germline CDR1 reads GTSNPN; CDR2 reads SVGIG (reference sequence). Unmatched junction bases numbered 13, after V lost 3 bases and J lost 8 bases. Drawing the rest from reference TRBV30 and TRBJ2-1, the complete variable domain is SQTIHQWPATLVQPVGSPLSLECTVEGTSNPNLYWYRQAAGRGLQLLFYSVGIGQISSEVPQNLSASRPQDRQFILSSKKLLLSDSGFYLCAWSRTRGLALDEQFFGPGTRLTVL.

V gene TRBV4-1 combines with J gene TRBJ1-1, with a tentative D call TRBD1 (6 bases). The germline V and J ends were trimmed by 4 bases and 1 base, with 13 bases remaining between them. CDR3 length equals 15 residues. The germline V gene has CDR1 MGHRA and CDR2 YSYEKL. The DNA for the CDR3 is TGCGCCAGCAGCCTCGTGACAGGCTCGAACACTGAAGCTTTCTTT. Translation gives CASSLVTGSNTEAFF.

This clone occurred a few times. V usage is TRBV5-1 and J usage is TRBJ2-1, with 9 bases identical to TRBD2. The V and J ends lost 1 base and 9 bases, in that order; junction bases with no gene match: 8. CDR1 and CDR2 from the germline V gene are SGHRS and YFSETQ. The CDR3 is 15 residues long. As DNA, the CDR3 is TGCGCCAGCAGCTTGTCCCCTAGCGGGGTAAGTGAGCAGTTCTTC. It encodes CASSLSPSGVSEQFF.

The gene calls are TRBV30 and TRBJ2-7; D unclear. CDR3 length: 13 amino acids. Trimming took off 7 bases at V and 3 bases at J, with 16 bases between the two ends. The germline V gene has CDR1 GTSNPN and CDR2 SVGIG (reference sequence). The CDR3 sequence: CALLMKPFYEQYF. CDR3 DNA: TGTGCCTTACTCATGAAACCCTTCTACGAGCAGTACTTC.

Only one count was recorded for this clone. The V gene is TRBV12-5, the J gene TRBJ2-3; D might be TRBD1 (9 bases). The CDR3 covers 15 residues. Germline V gives CDR1 LGHNT, CDR2 FRNRAP. The ends were cut back, 7 bases at V and 4 bases at J, with 18 bases in the middle. The CDR3 DNA reads TGTGCTAGTGCCGGGGGGGACAGGGCGCCAGATACGCAGTATTTT. Encoded protein: CASAGGDRAPDTQYF.

This clone was detected a few times. V gene TRBV5-4 combines with J gene TRBJ2-7; 7 positions match TRBD1. Losses at the gene ends were 3 bases for V and 2 bases for J; bases not matched to a gene: 11. CDR1 is SGHNT and CDR2 is YYREEE in the germline V gene (reference sequence). The CDR3 is 16 residues long. CDR3 loop: CASSSSGTAFPYEQYF. The CDR3 DNA is TGTGCCAGCAGCTCTTCCGGGACAGCCTTTCCCTACGAGCAGTACTTC.

This chain uses TRBV29-1 with TRBJ2-5; D tentatively fits TRBD1 or TRBD2 (6 bases each). V was cut by 5 bases and J by 3 bases, with 10 bases left in between. Germline loops: CDR1 SQVTM, CDR2 ANQGSEA. This CDR3 spans 12 amino acids. In nucleotides, the CDR3 is TGCAGCGTTAGGAGGGGGGAAGAGACCCAGTACTTC. It is translated as CSVRRGEETQYF.

Worth noting for this clone: The same CDR3 also results from other DNA sequences found in this sample. The chain employs TRBV9 and TRBJ2-3; D not resolved. CDR1 and CDR2 (germline): SGDLS, YYNGEE. CDR3 length: 13 amino acids. V gave up 0 bases and J gave up 6 bases, with 8 bases separating them. The CDR3 DNA reads as TGTGCCAGCAGCGTAGTGGGCAGGGATACGCAGTATTTT. Translating gives CASSVVGRDTQYF.

This clone turned up a few times. The V call is TRBV7-9, the J call TRBJ2-1, with D possibly being TRBD1 (6 bases). The length of the CDR3 is 11 residues. Germline CDR1 SEHNR, CDR2 FQNEAQ (reference sequence). The germline V and J ends were trimmed by 1 base and 14 bases, with 9 bases remaining between them. This CDR3 is CASSLGGQEFF. CDR3 DNA sequence: TGTGCCAGCAGCTTAGGGGGGCAGGAGTTCTTC.

The chain carries TRBV6-5 and TRBJ1-4, with 9 bases that match TRBD1. The length of the CDR3 is 14 residues. Germline-derived CDR1 and CDR2 are MNHEY and SVGAGI. The V and J ends lost 6 bases and 5 bases, in that order; junction bases with no gene match: 4. The CDR3 reads CASRRTGDNEKLFF. The CDR3, as DNA: TGTGCCAGCAGGCGGACAGGGGACAATGAAAAACTGTTTTTT.

This clone was counted a few times. This chain connects TRBV5-1 to TRBJ2-1; D possibly corresponds to TRBD1 (5 bases). The CDR3 consists of 13 residues. The V gene's germline CDR1 is SGHRS and CDR2 YFSETQ. The V and J ends lost 1 base and 5 bases respectively, with 7 bases between them. The CDR3 sequence: CASSLFRDNEQFF. The CDR3 DNA sequence: TGCGCCAGCAGCTTGTTCAGGGACAATGAGCAGTTCTTC.

The chain recombines TRBV2 with TRBJ2-1; possible D gene TRBD1, 6 bases. The CDR3 extends over 15 amino acids. Trimming stripped 6 bases from V and 0 bases from J, with 12 bases between. The germline gives CDR1 SNHLY, CDR2 FYNNEI. The CDR3 nucleotides read TGTGCCAGCAGGGGGACATTCTACTCCTACAATGAGCAGTTCTTC. It codes for CASRGTFYSYNEQFF.

This clone has only a few counts. The CDR3 nucleotides are TGCGCCAGCAGACCAACCCACAGGGTTTTTAGCTACAATGAGCAGTTCTTC. This translates into CASRPTHRVFSYNEQFF. The gene calls are TRBV4-3 and TRBJ2-1; D is possibly TRBD1 (6 bases). The CDR3 loop spans 17 amino acids. V was shortened by 6 bases and J by 3 bases, with 21 bases between the two germline ends. The germline CDR1 and CDR2 sequences are LGHNA and YSLEER.

The chain has TRBV7-9 and TRBJ2-3, with D perhaps matching TRBD1 (6 bases). The V end was cut by 1 base, the J end by 1 base, with 12 bases between. Germline lookup yields CDR1 SEHNR and CDR2 FQNEAQ (reference sequence). This CDR3 contains 16 residues. The CDR3 DNA follows: TGTGCCAGCAGCTTAGTACAGGGTAGGGGCACAGATACGCAGTATTTT. It specifies CASSLVQGRGTDTQYF.

This chain uses TRBV7-8 with TRBJ2-1, with D perhaps TRBD2 (6 bases). The length of the CDR3 is 16 residues. V lost 1 base and J lost 6, with 16 bases in between. Looked up from germline, CDR1 is SGHVS and CDR2 is FQNEAQ. In DNA form, the CDR3 reads TGTGCCAGCAGCTTAGTCACGGGACTCCTTTCCAATGAGCAGTTCTTC. This gives the protein CASSLVTGLLSNEQFF.

This clone appeared a few times. It may be a read error: a sequence one base away is much more abundant. In the same sample, other DNA sequences code for this CDR3. The V gene is TRBV28, the J gene TRBJ2-1; D is unresolved. Per the germline V gene, CDR1 is MDHEN and CDR2 is SYDVKM. Trimming cost V 6 bases and J 2 bases, with 5 bases left between them. The CDR3 is 12 residues long. As DNA, the CDR3 is TGTGCCAGCAGCCGGACCTACAATGAGCAGTTCTTC. Its translation is CASSRTYNEQFF.

The gene calls are TRBV25-1 and TRBJ2-7; 14 bases match TRBD2. The trim removed 5 bases at V and 2 bases at J, leaving 8 bases unmatched. The germline V gene has CDR1 MGHDK and CDR2 SYGVNS. This CDR3 has 17 amino acids. The DNA of the CDR3 is TGTGCCAGCAGTTCCCCGGGACTAGCGGGAGACGCCTACGAGCAGTACTTC. It yields the protein CASSSPGLAGDAYEQYF.

The V call is TRBV30, the J call TRBJ2-5; D gene unclear. Trimming shortened V by 2 bases and J by 3 bases, and 7 bases separated the two germline ends. Germline lookup yields CDR1 GTSNPN and CDR2 SVGIG (reference sequence). CDR3 length equals 12 residues. The chain's CDR3 is CAWSIPKETQYF. CDR3 nucleotides: TGTGCCTGGAGTATTCCGAAAGAGACCCAGTACTTC.

This clone came up a few times. This chain uses TRBV7-6 with TRBJ2-1; D may be TRBD2 (6 bases). CDR3 length: 16 residues. Germline V CDR1 and CDR2: SGHVS, FNYEAQ. Trimming pared 4 bases from V and 0 bases from J, leaving 13 bases between. The CDR3 sequence: CASSSLPRGSYNEQFF. The CDR3 DNA reads as TGTGCCAGCAGCTCCCTCCCGCGGGGCTCCTACAATGAGCAGTTCTTC. The variable domain in full, with the rest retrieved from reference TRBV7-6 and TRBJ2-1, is GAGVSQSPRYKVTKRGQDVALRCDPISGHVSLYWYRQALGQGPEFLTYFNYEAQQDKSGLPNDRFSAERPEGSISTLTIQRTEQRDSAMYRCASSSLPRGSYNEQFFGPGTRLTVL.

This clone was counted a few times. This chain joins TRBV14 and TRBJ1-1; D gene uncertain. The V and J ends lost 4 bases and 6 bases respectively, with 9 bases between them. CDR3 length: 12 residues. Germline CDR1 is SGHDN and CDR2 is FVKESK. The chain's CDR3 is CASSPAVAEAFF. The CDR3 nucleotides read TGTGCCAGCAGCCCGGCGGTGGCTGAAGCTTTCTTT.

V usage is TRBV10-3 and J usage is TRBJ2-1; 15 positions match TRBD2. Germline V gene lookup returns CDR1 ENHRY and CDR2 SYGVKD. Trimming took 9 bases from V and 4 from J; bases not matched to a gene: 10. The CDR3 has 17 amino acids. The CDR3, as DNA: TGTGCCATATCCCCGGGACTAGCGGGAGGAGGATACAATGAGCAGTTCTTC. The encoded protein is CAISPGLAGGGYNEQFF.

V and J are TRBV7-2 and TRBJ2-7; 7 nucleotides line up with TRBD2. The CDR3 has 13 residues. Germline V gene sequence: CDR1 SGHTA, CDR2 FQGNSA. V lost 5 bases and J lost 0; bases outside the gene matches: 1. DNA for the CDR3: TGTGCCAGCAGCCGGGACTACTCCTACGAGCAGTACTTC. This sequence encodes CASSRDYSYEQYF.

The rearrangement uses TRBV30 and TRBJ2-7; D possibly uses TRBD1 or TRBD2 (5 bases each). The germline gives CDR1 GTSNPN, CDR2 SVGIG (reference sequence). V was trimmed by 2 bases and J by 2 bases, leaving 7 bases between them. The length of the CDR3 is 12 residues. The DNA of the CDR3 is TGTGCCTGGAGTCGGGGACCCTACGAGCAGTACTTC. Protein product: CAWSRGPYEQYF.

V gene TRBV29-1 combines with J gene TRBJ2-7; TRBD1 aligns across 8 bases. The germline V gene encodes CDR1 SQVTM and CDR2 ANQGSEA. V was pared by 2 bases and J by 2 bases, with 8 bases of the junction left unmatched. The CDR3 is 15 amino acids. CDR3 DNA sequence: TGCAGCGTTGAACGCCGGGACAGGCTCCCCTACGAGCAGTACTTC. It codes for CSVERRDRLPYEQYF.

This clone was detected only a few times. The DNA of the CDR3 is TGTGCCTGGAGGGGTACTAGCGTCGACGAGCAGTACTTC. It yields the protein CAWRGTSVDEQYF. The chain is built from TRBV30 and TRBJ2-7; 7 positions agree with TRBD2. The CDR3 runs 13 residues. CDR1 GTSNPN and CDR2 SVGIG come from the germline V gene (reference sequence). J gave up 5 bases and V 3 bases, and 7 bases lay outside the gene matches. Complete variable domain (other parts from reference TRBV30 and TRBJ2-7): SQTIHQWPATLVQPVGSPLSLECTVEGTSNPNLYWYRQAAGRGLQLLFYSVGIGQISSEVPQNLSASRPQDRQFILSSKKLLLSDSGFYLCAWRGTSVDEQYFGPGTRLTVT.

This clone was seen a handful of times. The rearrangement uses TRBV25-1 and TRBJ2-1, with D possibly matching TRBD2 (5 bases). The CDR3 is 11 amino acids. Germline CDR1 is MGHDK and CDR2 is SYGVNS. V was trimmed by 5 bases and J by 9 bases, leaving 8 bases between them. For the CDR3, the DNA is TGTGCCAGCAGTCCTAGCACTGAGCAGTTCTTC. It codes for CASSPSTEQFF.

This clone was seen only a few times. The chain links TRBV21-1 to TRBJ1-4; the table's D gene call, TRBD1, was not cross checked with the DNA. TRBV21-1 is a known pseudogene. The CDR3 extends over 14 amino acids. The chain's CDR3 is CASSKAGGCEKLFF. The CDR3, as DNA: TGTGCCAGCAGCAAAGCAGGGGGCTGTGAAAAACTGTTTTTT.

The chain combines TRBV4-2 with TRBJ2-1; D remains unclear. Germline V gene lookup returns CDR1 LGHNA and CDR2 YNFKEQ. V shed 0 bases and J shed 2 bases, with 17 bases lying between them. The CDR3 runs 18 residues. The CDR3 DNA follows: TGTGCCAGCAGCCAAGATCCCGGCTTAGCAGCTGCCTACAATGAGCAGTTCTTC. It translates to CASSQDPGLAAAYNEQFF.

The rearrangement uses TRBV18 and TRBJ1-1; TRBD1 might be the D (5 bases). The germline CDR1 and CDR2 sequences are KGHSH and LQKENI. The CDR3 extends over 14 amino acids. The germline V and J ends were trimmed by 6 bases and 1 base, with 12 bases remaining between them. DNA of the CDR3: TGTGCCAGCTCGGTGGGACGGCAGAACACTGAAGCTTTCTTT. This sequence encodes CASSVGRQNTEAFF.